The T cell receptor beta chain under discussion was sequenced for a study of CD8 T cells in ankylosing spondylitis. The study, taken as a whole, reports: Clones linked to disease were reported to show significant enrichment in matched ankylosing spondylitis synovial fluid. Ankylosing spondylitis blood seemed to carry a telltale TCR beta motif made of roughly 8 highly homologous variants. Reports of some motif variants in reactive arthritis synovial fluid and blood predate this one. Disease-associated clones were CD8+ and fairly uncommon in peripheral blood.

Quantitative 5'-RACE was performed with molecular barcodes, and it yielded the TCR beta libraries. TCRdb used MiXCR to reprocess the 5' RACE reads, holding one entry per CDR3 protein. The sample carries roughly 440,000 distinct CDR3 sequences, roughly a sixth recorded once. There are 13 residues in the CDR3. Trimming at V came to 6 bases and at J to 5 bases, leaving 5 bases not matched to a gene. Germline lookup yields CDR1 DFQATT and CDR2 SNEGSKA (reference sequence). This clonotype was counted ten times or more. The antigen is undetermined. Sequencing was performed on blood, either unsorted or a sorted T cell fraction (not recorded which). This chain joins TRBV20-1 and TRBJ2-1; 9 bases fit TRBD1. This receptor was obtained from a male donor with ankylosing spondylitis. This CDR3 is CSARDRANNEQFF. The CDR3, as DNA: TGCAGTGCGCGGGACAGGGCAAACAATGAGCAGTTCTTC.